This is a list of T cell receptor beta chains from one sample in a study of cytomegalovirus exposure and HLA in healthy donors. Some clones are missing from TCRdb's copy, which holds only in-frame ones; the method was immunoSEQ multiplex PCR. The table records under 200,000 clones, 70% to 80% of them present only once. Sequencing used PBMCs. The receptor source for this set is a man between 18 and 35 years old in good health and CMV-seropositive. The CDR3 runs from the conserved cysteine through the conserved F or W. The order of the fields is clone size, V gene, D gene, J gene, CDR3 DNA, CDR3 protein. D genes are given only for firm matches. Clone size is stated in some rows and not others, as once, few, many or a class when expanded.

size: NA
V: TRBV4-2
D: TRBD2
J: TRBJ2-1
DNA: TGTGCCAGCAGCCTAATCGAACTAGCGGGAGGAAGCAACTCCTACAATGAGCAGTTCTTC
CDR3: CASSLIELAGGSNSYNEQFF

size: few
V: TRBV2
D: NA
J: TRBJ1-6
DNA: TGTGCCAGCACTCCGACAGATATCAATAATTCACCCCTCCACTTT
CDR3: CASTPTDINNSPLHF

size: NA
V: TRBV2
D: TRBD1
J: TRBJ2-7
DNA: TGTGCCAGCAAGGACAGGGGGCCCTACGAGCAGTACTTC
CDR3: CASKDRGPYEQYF

size: NA
V: TRBV2
D: NA
J: TRBJ2-3
DNA: TGTGCCAGCAGTGAATGGCAGTCGATCACAGATACGCAGTATTTT
CDR3: CASSEWQSITDTQYF

size: NA
V: TRBV11-2
D: NA
J: TRBJ2-7
DNA: TGTGCCAGCAGCTTCAGCGGTTACGAGCAGTACTTC
CDR3: CASSFSGYEQYF

size: NA
V: TRBV2
D: TRBD1
J: TRBJ1-1
DNA: TGTGCCAGCAGTGAGGGACAGGGGGCGCACACTGAAGCTTTCTTT
CDR3: CASSEGQGAHTEAFF

size: NA
V: TRBV4-3
D: NA
J: TRBJ2-1
DNA: TGCGCCAGCAGCCAAGACAGATGGGGGATGACTAGCTCCTACAATGAGCAGTTCTTC
CDR3: CASSQDRWGMTSSYNEQFF

size: NA
V: TRBV7-8
D: NA
J: TRBJ1-1
DNA: TGTGCCAGCAGCCTTGAGAGGGATTCTGGGCCCACTGAAGCTTTCTTT
CDR3: CASSLERDSGPTEAFF

size: NA
V: TRBV4-2
D: NA
J: TRBJ2-3
DNA: TGTGCCAGCAGCCAAGAGAGCGCTAGCACAGATACGCAGTATTTT
CDR3: CASSQESASTDTQYF

size: NA
V: TRBV19
D: TRBD1
J: TRBJ2-7
DNA: TGTGCCAGTAGTATAGGACAGGGGCAAACCTACGAGCAGTACTTC
CDR3: CASSIGQGQTYEQYF

size: NA
V: TRBV29-1
D: NA
J: TRBJ1-1
DNA: TGCAGCGTTCAACGGAGGACTGAAGCTTTCTTT
CDR3: CSVQRRTEAFF

size: NA
V: TRBV21-1
D: NA
J: TRBJ2-4
DNA: TGTGCCAGCAGCAAAAGCGGGGGGCCCGGATGGATTCAGTACTTC
CDR3: CASSKSGGPGWIQYF

size: NA
V: TRBV27
D: NA
J: TRBJ2-4
DNA: TGTGCCAGCAGCGGGATTCAAGCCAAAAACATTCAGTACTTC
CDR3: CASSGIQAKNIQYF

size: NA
V: TRBV2
D: NA
J: TRBJ1-1
DNA: TGTGCCAGCAGTGACATACGGGACTCCCAGAACACTGAAGCTTTCTTT
CDR3: CASSDIRDSQNTEAFF

size: NA
V: TRBV5-6
D: TRBD1
J: TRBJ1-4
DNA: TGTGCCAGCAGCACCCGGGACAGGGGGTTTACGACTAATGAAAAACTGTTTTTT
CDR3: CASSTRDRGFTTNEKLFF

size: NA
V: TRBV18
D: TRBD1
J: TRBJ1-1
DNA: TGTGCCAGCTCGCGCGGACAGGGGAACCTGAACACTGAAGCTTTCTTT
CDR3: CASSRGQGNLNTEAFF

size: NA
V: TRBV5-6
D: NA
J: TRBJ2-7
DNA: TGTGCCAGCAGCACTTTCGACAGGAACGAGCAGTACTTC
CDR3: CASSTFDRNEQYF

size: NA
V: TRBV19
D: NA
J: TRBJ2-6
DNA: TGTGCCAGTAGTACCCGGGGTTTTATCTCTGGGGCCAACGTCCTGACTTTC
CDR3: CASSTRGFISGANVLTF

size: once
V: TRBV19
D: NA
J: TRBJ1-3
DNA: TGTGCCAGTAGTACCTTTGGGACACCAAACTCTGGAAACACCATATATTTT
CDR3: CASSTFGTPNSGNTIYF

size: NA
V: TRBV25-1
D: TRBD2
J: TRBJ2-3
DNA: TGTGCCAGCAGTGAATATGTAGGCGGGGGGCGCACAGATACGCAGTATTTT
CDR3: CASSEYVGGGRTDTQYF

size: NA
V: TRBV7-6
D: NA
J: TRBJ2-7
DNA: TGTGCCAGCAGCTTAGTGCAGGAAGCAGACTACTACGAGCAGTACTTC
CDR3: CASSLVQEADYYEQYF

size: NA
V: TRBV7-8
D: NA
J: TRBJ1-4
DNA: TGTGCCAGCAGCTTGCAGGGATCGTGGGAAAAACTGTTTTTT
CDR3: CASSLQGSWEKLFF

size: NA
V: TRBV6-1
D: TRBD1
J: TRBJ2-1
DNA: TGTGCCAGCAGTGAAATCGCTGGACAGGGGGTTAGTGAGCAGTTCTTC
CDR3: CASSEIAGQGVSEQFF

size: NA
V: TRBV9
D: NA
J: TRBJ1-1
DNA: TGTGCCAGCAGCGTAGGAGGCCATGAAGCTTTCTTT
CDR3: CASSVGGHEAFF

size: NA
V: TRBV5-8
D: TRBD2
J: TRBJ2-7
DNA: TGTGCCAGCCCCAGACTAGCGGGTACCTACGAGCAGTACTTC
CDR3: CASPRLAGTYEQYF

size: NA
V: TRBV19
D: NA
J: TRBJ1-5
DNA: TGTGCCAGTAGTATAGGCGGGCAGCCCCAGCATTTT
CDR3: CASSIGGQPQHF

size: once
V: TRBV6-4
D: TRBD1
J: TRBJ1-2
DNA: TGTGCCAGCAGTCAGACAGGGGCGTTAAGAGGTGGCTACACCTTC
CDR3: CASSQTGALRGGYTF

size: NA
V: TRBV6-6
D: NA
J: TRBJ2-1
DNA: TGTGCCAGCAGTTACACTAGACGGGACAATGAGCAGTTCTTC
CDR3: CASSYTRRDNEQFF

size: NA
V: TRBV30
D: TRBD1
J: TRBJ1-6
DNA: TGTGCCTGGAGTGTAACAGGGGCCGGGGATTCACCCCTCCACTTT
CDR3: CAWSVTGAGDSPLHF